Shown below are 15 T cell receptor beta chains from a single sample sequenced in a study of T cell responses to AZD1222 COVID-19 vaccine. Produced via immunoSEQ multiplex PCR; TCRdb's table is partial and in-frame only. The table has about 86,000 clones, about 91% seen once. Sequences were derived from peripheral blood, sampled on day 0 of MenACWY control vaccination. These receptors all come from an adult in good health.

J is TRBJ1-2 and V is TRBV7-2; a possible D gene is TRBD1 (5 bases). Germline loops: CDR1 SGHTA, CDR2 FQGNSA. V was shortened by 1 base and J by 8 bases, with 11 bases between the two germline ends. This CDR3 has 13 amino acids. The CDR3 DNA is TGTGCCAGCAGCTTAGAGGCAGGGAGCGGCTACACCTTC. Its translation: CASSLEAGSGYTF.

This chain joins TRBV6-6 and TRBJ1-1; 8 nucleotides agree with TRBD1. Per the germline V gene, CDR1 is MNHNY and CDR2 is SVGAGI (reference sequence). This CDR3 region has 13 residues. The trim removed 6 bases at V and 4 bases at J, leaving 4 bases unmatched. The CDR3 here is CASSLTGGTEAFF. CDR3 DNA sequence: TGTGCCAGCAGCCTTACAGGGGGCACTGAAGCTTTCTTT.

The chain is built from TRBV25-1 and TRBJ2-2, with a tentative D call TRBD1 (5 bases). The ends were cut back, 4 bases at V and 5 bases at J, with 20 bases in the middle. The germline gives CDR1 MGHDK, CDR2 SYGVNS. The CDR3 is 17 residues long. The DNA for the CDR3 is TGTGCCAGCAGTGCCAAACCCCTAGTAAGGGGTACCGGGGAGCTGTTTTTT. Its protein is CASSAKPLVRGTGELFF.

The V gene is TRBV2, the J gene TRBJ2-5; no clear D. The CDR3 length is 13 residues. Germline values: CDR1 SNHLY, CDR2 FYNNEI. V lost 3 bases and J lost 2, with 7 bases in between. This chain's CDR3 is CASSEPVQETQYF. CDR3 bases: TGTGCCAGCAGTGAGCCGGTACAAGAGACCCAGTACTTC.

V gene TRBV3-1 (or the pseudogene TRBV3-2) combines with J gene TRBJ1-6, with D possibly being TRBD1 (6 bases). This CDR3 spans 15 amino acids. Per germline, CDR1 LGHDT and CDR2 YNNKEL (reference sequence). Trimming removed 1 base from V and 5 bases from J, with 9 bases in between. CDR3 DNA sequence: TGTGCCAGCAGCCAAGGCGGACAGAATAATTCACCCCTCCACTTT. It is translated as CASSQGGQNNSPLHF.

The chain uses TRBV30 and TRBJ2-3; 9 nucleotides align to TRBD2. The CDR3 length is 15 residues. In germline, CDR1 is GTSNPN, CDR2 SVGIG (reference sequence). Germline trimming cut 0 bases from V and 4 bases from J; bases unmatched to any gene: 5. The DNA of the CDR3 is TGTGCCTGGAGTGTAAGGCGGGGGGGGCCAGATACGCAGTATTTT. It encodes CAWSVRRGGPDTQYF. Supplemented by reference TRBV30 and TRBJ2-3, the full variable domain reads SQTIHQWPATLVQPVGSPLSLECTVEGTSNPNLYWYRQAAGRGLQLLFYSVGIGQISSEVPQNLSASRPQDRQFILSSKKLLLSDSGFYLCAWSVRRGGPDTQYFGPGTRLTVL.

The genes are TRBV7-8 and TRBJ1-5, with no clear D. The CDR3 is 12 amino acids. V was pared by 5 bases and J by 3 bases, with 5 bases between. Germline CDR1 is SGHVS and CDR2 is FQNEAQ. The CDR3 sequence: CASSLTNQPQHF. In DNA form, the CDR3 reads TGTGCCAGCAGCCTTACCAATCAGCCCCAGCATTTT.

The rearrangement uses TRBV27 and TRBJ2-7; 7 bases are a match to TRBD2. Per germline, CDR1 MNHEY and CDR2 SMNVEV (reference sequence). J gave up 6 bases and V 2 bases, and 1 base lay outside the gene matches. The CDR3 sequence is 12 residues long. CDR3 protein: CASSLGGVEQYF. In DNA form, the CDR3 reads TGTGCCAGCAGTTTAGGGGGGGTCGAGCAGTACTTC.

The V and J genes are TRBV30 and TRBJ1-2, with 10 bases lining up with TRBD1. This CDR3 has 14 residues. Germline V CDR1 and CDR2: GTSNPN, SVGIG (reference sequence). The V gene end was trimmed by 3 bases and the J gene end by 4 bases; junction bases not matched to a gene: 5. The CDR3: CAWRRTGGLYGYTF. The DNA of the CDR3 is TGTGCCTGGAGACGGACAGGGGGACTCTATGGCTACACCTTC.

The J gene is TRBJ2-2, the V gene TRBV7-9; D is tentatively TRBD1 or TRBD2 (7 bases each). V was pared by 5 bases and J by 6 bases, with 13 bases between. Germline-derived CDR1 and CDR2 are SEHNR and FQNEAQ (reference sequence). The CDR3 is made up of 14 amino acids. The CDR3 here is CASSRQGGSGELFF. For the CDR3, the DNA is TGTGCCAGCAGCCGACAGGGAGGGTCCGGGGAGCTGTTTTTT.

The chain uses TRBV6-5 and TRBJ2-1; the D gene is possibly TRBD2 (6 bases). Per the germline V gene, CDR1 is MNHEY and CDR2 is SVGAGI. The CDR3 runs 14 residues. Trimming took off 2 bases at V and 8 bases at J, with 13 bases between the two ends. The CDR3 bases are TGTGCCAGCAGTTACGGGGGGAGACTCGATGAGCAGTTCTTC. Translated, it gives CASSYGGRLDEQFF.

CDR3 residues: CASSPTGQLNEQFF. In nucleotides, the CDR3 is TGTGCCAGCAGCCCCACGGGACAGCTTAATGAGCAGTTCTTC. V usage is TRBV6-2 or TRBV6-3 and J usage is TRBJ2-1; TRBD1 matches at 7 bases. The CDR3 contains 14 residues. The germline V gene has CDR1 MNHEY and CDR2 SVGEGT. Germline trimming cut 6 bases from V and 7 bases from J; bases unmatched to any gene: 9.

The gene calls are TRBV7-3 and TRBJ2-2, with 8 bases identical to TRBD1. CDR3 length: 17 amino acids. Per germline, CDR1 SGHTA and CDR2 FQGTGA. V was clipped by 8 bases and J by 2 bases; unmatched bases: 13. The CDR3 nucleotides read TGTGCCAGCTCTAATACCGTGGGACAGGAAAACACCGGGGAGCTGTTTTTT. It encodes CASSNTVGQENTGELFF.

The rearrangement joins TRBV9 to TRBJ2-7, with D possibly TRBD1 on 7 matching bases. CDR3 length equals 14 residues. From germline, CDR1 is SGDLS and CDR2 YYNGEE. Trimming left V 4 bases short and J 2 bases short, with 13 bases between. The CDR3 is CASSPRDSPYEQYF. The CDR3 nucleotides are TGTGCCAGCAGCCCGCGGGACAGCCCCTACGAGCAGTACTTC. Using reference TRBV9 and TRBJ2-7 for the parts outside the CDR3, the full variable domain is DSGVTQTPKHLITATGQRVTLRCSPRSGDLSVYWYQQSLDQGLQFLIQYYNGEERAKGNILERFSAQQFPDLHSELNLSSLELGDSALYFCASSPRDSPYEQYFGPGTRLTVT.

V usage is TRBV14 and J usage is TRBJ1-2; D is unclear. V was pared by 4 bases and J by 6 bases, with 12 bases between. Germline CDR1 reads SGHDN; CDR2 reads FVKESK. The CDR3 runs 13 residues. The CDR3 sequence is CASSLAGDDGYTF. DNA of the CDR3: TGTGCCAGCAGCCTGGCAGGAGACGATGGCTACACCTTC. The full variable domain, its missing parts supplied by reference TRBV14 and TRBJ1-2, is EAGVTQFPSHSVIEKGQTVTLRCDPISGHDNLYWYRRVMGKEIKFLLHFVKESKQDESGMPNNRFLAERTGGTYSTLKVQPAELEDSGVYFCASSLAGDDGYTFGSGTRLTVV.